This TCR beta chain stems from a study of human T cells and chemical hapten exposure. This clonotype was seen more than once but under ten times. MiXCR, applied by TCRdb to the RACE reads, yields one record per CDR3 protein. The sample consists of roughly 81,000 distinct CDR3 sequences, 6.5% to 10% of them appearing once. V was pared by 2 bases and J by 3 bases, with 6 bases of the junction left unmatched. The CDR3 loop spans 16 amino acids. Germline V lookup: CDR1 DFQATT, CDR2 SNEGSKA (reference sequence). Stated time point: pre-sensitization, week 0. Indicated treatment: therapeutic diphenylcyclopropenone sensitization with weekly scalp DPC. Blood sampling occurred before each patch-test application.

This sequence joins TRBV20-1 and TRBJ2-3, with TRBD2 identical over 12 bases. The sequence came from a man aged 35 to 55 with alopecia areata. Some clones in this sample may be carry-over from other donors' samples. The specimen comprised whole blood, sampled in connection with sensitization to the hapten diphenylcyclopropenone (DPC). The CDR3 is CSARIVTSGRTDTQYF. The CDR3 DNA reads TGCAGTGCTAGAATCGTGACTAGCGGGAGAACAGATACGCAGTATTTT.